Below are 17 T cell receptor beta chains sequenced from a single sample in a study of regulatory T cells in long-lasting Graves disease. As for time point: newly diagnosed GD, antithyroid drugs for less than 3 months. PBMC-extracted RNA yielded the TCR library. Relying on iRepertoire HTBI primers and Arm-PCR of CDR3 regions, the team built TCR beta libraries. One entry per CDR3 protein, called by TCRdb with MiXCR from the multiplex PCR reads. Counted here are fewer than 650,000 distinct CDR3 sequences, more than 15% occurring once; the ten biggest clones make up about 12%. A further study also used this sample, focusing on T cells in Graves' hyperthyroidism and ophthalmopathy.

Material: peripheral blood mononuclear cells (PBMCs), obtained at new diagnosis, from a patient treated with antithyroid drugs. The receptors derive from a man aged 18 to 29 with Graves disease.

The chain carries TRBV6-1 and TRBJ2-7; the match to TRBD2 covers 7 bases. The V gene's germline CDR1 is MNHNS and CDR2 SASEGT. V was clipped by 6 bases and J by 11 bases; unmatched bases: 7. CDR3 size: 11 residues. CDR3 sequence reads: CASRSRLAKYF. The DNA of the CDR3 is TGTGCCAGCAGATCCCGACTAGCAAAGTACTTC.

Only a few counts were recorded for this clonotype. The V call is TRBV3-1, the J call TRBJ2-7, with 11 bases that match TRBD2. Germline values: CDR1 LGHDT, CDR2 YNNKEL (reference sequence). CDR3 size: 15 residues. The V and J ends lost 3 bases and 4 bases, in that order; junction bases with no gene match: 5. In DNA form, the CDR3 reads TGTGCCAGCAGCCATTTCTCTAGCGGGAGGTACGAGCAGTACTTC. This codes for CASSHFSSGRYEQYF.

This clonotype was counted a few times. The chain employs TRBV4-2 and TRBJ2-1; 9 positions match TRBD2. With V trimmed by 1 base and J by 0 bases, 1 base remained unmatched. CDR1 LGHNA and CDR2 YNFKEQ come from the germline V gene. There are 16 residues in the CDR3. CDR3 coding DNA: TGTGCCAGCAGCCAAGTTAGCGGGAGCTCCTACAATGAGCAGTTCTTC. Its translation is CASSQVSGSSYNEQFF.

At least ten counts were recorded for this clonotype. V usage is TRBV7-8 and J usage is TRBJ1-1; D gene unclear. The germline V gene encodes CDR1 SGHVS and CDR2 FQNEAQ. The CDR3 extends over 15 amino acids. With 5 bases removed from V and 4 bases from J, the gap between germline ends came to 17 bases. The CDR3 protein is CASSPHLAPSTEAFF. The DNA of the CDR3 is TGTGCCAGCAGCCCACATCTAGCACCGAGCACTGAAGCTTTCTTT.

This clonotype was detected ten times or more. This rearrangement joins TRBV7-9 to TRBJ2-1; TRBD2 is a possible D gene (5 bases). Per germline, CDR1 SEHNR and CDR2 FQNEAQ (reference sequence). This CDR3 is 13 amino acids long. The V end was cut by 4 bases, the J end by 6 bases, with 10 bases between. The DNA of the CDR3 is TGTGCCAGCAGCTCCACTAGTTCCAATGAGCAGTTCTTC. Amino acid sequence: CASSSTSSNEQFF.

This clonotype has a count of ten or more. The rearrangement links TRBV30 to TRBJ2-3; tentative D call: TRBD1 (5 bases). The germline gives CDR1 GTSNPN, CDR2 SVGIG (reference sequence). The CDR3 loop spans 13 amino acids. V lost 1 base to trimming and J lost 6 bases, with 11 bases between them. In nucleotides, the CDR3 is TGTGCCTGGAGTGCGATAGGGGCGGATACGCAGTATTTT. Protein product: CAWSAIGADTQYF.

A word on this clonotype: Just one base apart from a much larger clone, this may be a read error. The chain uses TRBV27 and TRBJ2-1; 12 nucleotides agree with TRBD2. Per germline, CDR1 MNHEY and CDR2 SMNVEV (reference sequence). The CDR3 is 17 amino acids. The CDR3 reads CASLPGGLAGDNNGQFF. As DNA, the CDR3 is TGTGCCAGCCTCCCAGGGGGACTAGCGGGTGACAACAATGGGCAGTTCTTC.

CDR3 loop: CASSVGNQETQYF. The CDR3 nucleotides are TGTGCCAGCAGCGTCGGGAACCAAGAGACCCAGTACTTC. The chain couples TRBV9 to TRBJ2-5; D is perhaps TRBD2 (5 bases). With 2 bases removed from V and 0 bases from J, the gap between germline ends came to 5 bases. Germline loops: CDR1 SGDLS, CDR2 YYNGEE. The CDR3 consists of 13 residues.

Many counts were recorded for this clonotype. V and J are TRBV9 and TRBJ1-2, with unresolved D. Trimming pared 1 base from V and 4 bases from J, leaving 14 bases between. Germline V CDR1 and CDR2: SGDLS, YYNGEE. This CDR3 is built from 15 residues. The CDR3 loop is CASSVRATGGYGYTF. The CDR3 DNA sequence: TGTGCCAGCAGCGTACGGGCCACCGGCGGCTATGGCTACACCTTC.

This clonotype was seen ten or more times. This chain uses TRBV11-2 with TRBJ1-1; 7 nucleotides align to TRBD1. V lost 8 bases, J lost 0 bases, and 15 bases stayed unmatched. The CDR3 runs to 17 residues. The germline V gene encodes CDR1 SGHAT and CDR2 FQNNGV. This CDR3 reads CASSSSGQYLMNTEAFF. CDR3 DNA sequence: TGTGCCAGCTCCTCATCGGGACAGTATCTTATGAACACTGAAGCTTTCTTT.

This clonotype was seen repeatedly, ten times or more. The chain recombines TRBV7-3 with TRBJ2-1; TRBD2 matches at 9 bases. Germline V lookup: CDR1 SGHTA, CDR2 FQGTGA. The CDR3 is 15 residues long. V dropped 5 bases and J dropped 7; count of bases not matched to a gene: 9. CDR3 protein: CASSPAGGPRNEQFF. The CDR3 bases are TGTGCCAGCAGCCCCGCGGGAGGGCCTAGGAATGAGCAGTTCTTC.

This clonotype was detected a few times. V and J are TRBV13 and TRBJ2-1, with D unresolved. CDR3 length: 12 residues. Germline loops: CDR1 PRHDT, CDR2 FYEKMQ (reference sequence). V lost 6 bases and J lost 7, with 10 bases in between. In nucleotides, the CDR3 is TGTGCCAGCAGTCGAACGTGGAATGAGCAGTTCTTC. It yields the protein CASSRTWNEQFF.

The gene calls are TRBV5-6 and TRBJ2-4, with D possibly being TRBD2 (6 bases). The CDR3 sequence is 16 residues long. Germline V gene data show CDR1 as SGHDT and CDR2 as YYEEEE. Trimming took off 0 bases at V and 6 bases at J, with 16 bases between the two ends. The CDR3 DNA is TGTGCCAGCAGCTTGGAAGGTCGCGGGGTGGGAAACATTCAGTACTTC. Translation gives CASSLEGRGVGNIQYF.

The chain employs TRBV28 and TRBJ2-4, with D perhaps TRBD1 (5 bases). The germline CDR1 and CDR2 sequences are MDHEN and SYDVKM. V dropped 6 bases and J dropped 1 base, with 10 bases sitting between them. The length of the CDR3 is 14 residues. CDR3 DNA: TGTGCCAGCAGGATTGGGGCTGCCAAAAACATTCAGTACTTC. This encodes CASRIGAAKNIQYF.

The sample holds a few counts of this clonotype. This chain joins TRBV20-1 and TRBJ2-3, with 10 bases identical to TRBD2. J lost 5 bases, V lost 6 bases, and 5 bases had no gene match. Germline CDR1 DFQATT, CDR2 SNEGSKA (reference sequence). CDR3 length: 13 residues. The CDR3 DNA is TGCAGTGCCCTAGCGGGAGTGGGAGATACGCAGTATTTT. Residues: CSALAGVGDTQYF.

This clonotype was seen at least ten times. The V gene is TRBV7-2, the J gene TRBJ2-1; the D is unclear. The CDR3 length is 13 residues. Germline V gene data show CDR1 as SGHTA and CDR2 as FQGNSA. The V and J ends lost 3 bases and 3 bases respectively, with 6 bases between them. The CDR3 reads CASSFIGYNEQFF. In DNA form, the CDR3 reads TGTGCCAGCAGCTTTATAGGCTACAATGAGCAGTTCTTC.

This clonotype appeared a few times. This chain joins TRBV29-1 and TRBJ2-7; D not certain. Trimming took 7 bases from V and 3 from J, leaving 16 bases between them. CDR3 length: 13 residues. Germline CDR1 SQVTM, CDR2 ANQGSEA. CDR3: CSARARNNYEQYF. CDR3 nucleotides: TGCAGCGCAAGGGCCAGGAACAACTACGAGCAGTACTTC.